This entry is about one T cell receptor beta chain. The antigen this receptor binds is unknown. The input lacks base qualities; no much larger clone sits a single base away. The CDR3 numbers 14 residues from cysteine through phenylalanine. The retained sequence is limited to the CDR3, 42 bases, with the frame set at the first base. For CDR1 and CDR2, the germline V gene lists SGDLS and YYNGEE. V loses 1 base at its end and J loses 5 bases; junction bases beyond the gene matches: 2. Exclusion was applied to patients with uncontrolled infections, other autoimmune diseases, pregnancy or lactation. Diagnoses relied on clinical symptoms, serum thyroxine and TRAb, thyroid ultrasound and orbital computed tomography. Trizol reagent was used to extract total RNA, and RNA quality was then checked on an Agilent 2100 Bioanalyzer. This specimen belongs to a study of T cells in Graves' hyperthyroidism and ophthalmopathy (dated by TCRdb to between 2018 and 2021). About the full investigation: TCR V-J signatures able to tell the groups apart were searched for in a discovery cohort of 90 to 100 patients, of whom around 43 had Graves' ophthalmopathy and 55 to 65 had stable Graves' hyperthyroidism. The study also compared thyroid tissue and blood T-cell repertoires from roughly 6 Graves' hyperthyroidism patients. For training and testing, the 80 to 100 patients in the discovery cohort were randomly divided in a 7:3 ratio. TCR Vbeta CDR3 sequencing of 120 to 150 peripheral blood samples (43 ophthalmopathy, under 80 hyperthyroidism and roughly 17 progressor patients) is reported in the paper. After sampling, hyperthyroidism patients received methimazole starting at 30 mg daily, and ophthalmopathy patients received high-dose intravenous methylprednisolone. An independent validation cohort of under 20 hyperthyroidism patients and some 15 patients who later progressed to ophthalmopathy tested prospective prediction of ophthalmopathy. General conclusions and limits of the study: No statistical method was used to set the sample size in advance, and investigators knew the group allocation. In cross-validation, a model built on a 13 V-J signature told ophthalmopathy apart from stable hyperthyroidism with 85% to 90% sensitivity and 81% to 82% specificity, and in testing the same model reached 80%/75%. Most expanded thyroid clonotypes (frequency above 0.001) were also detected in blood, a finding suggesting that blood repertoires may reflect thyroid immune responses. In validation, progression to ophthalmopathy was predicted by the model with roughly 69% sensitivity and around 75% specificity, a median of around 6.5 months before onset.

The TCR beta CDR3 regions were amplified from the RNA transcripts. A first-round RT-PCR of the TCR CDR3 used the HTBI primer set with the Qiagen OneStep RT-PCR kit. Libraries were constructed in a second round of multiplex PCR, after which size selection and purification were performed. Libraries were sequenced paired-end with 100 bp reads on an Illumina HiSeq2000. Regarding the original processing steps: Raw data were processed with SOAPnuke, discarding reads with adapters, uncalled bases, mean Phred below 15, or no exact constant-primer or identifier match. High-quality paired reads were merged using COPE v1.2.5, and each unique nucleotide sequence was defined as a clonotype. Clonotypes were aligned to IMGT TRBV, TRBD and TRBJ reference segments using MiTCR v1.1. The analysis was restricted to V-J combinations with a frequency above 0.0001, which together covered 99.2% of the repertoires. A TCS score was defined as the ratio between F50 (clonal expansion) and ExV (chaos), using BLOSUM62-based TCRdist between CDR3 peptides within each V-J. Welch's t-statistics and random forest reduced around 520 V-J features to 13, which were used in a naive Bayes classifier (R e1071). The similarity between thyroid and blood repertoires was quantified using the Morisita-Horn index. TCRdb reworked the public reads: Q25 trimming with fastp, MiXCR clone assembly, productive beta chains retained. CDR3 protein duplicates are merged, each entry listing the most common genes and DNA. What appears here as the V and J calls and clone size reflects TCRdb's work, not the paper's. The sample yields hundreds of thousands of distinct CDR3 sequences; roughly 45% were counted once. The ten biggest clones cover roughly 6.5% of the sample.

The sequence was collected from an adult man with Graves' disease, either hyperthyroidism or ophthalmopathy (not recorded which). The sequenced material came from peripheral blood or thyroid tissue (not recorded which). The V and J segments used are TRBV9 and TRBJ1-5; 8 of the junction bases match TRBD1. The nucleotide sequence reads TGTGCCAGCAGCGTAAACAGGGGGGATCAGCCCCAGCATTTT. Its translation is CASSVNRGDQPQHF.